These 3 T cell receptor beta chains came from one sample sequenced in a study of blood T cell repertoires in COVID-19. Here immunoSEQ multiplex PCR was the method, and the copy in TCRdb shows in-frame clones only, minus some. Of about 64,000 clones listed, about nine tenths are singletons. The specimen sequenced was peripheral blood. Receptor source: a man aged 50-60 years with active COVID-19.

The V and J genes are TRBV14 and TRBJ2-7; 10 bases are a match to TRBD2. CDR1 is SGHDN and CDR2 is FVKESK in the germline V gene. With 1 base clipped from V and 4 bases from J, the junction kept 7 bases outside the gene matches. This CDR3 has 16 amino acids. The CDR3 coding sequence is TGTGCCAGCAGCCAAGCTAGGGCTAGCGGGAGATACGAGCAGTACTTC. Translated, it gives CASSQARASGRYEQYF.

This clone was seen just once. V is TRBV6-5 and J is TRBJ2-3; TRBD2 is a possible D gene (5 bases). The CDR3 contains 13 residues. The germline V gene encodes CDR1 MNHEY and CDR2 SVGAGI. The V end was cut by 4 bases, the J end by 6 bases, with 11 bases between. This chain's CDR3 is CASSFLARDTQYF. CDR3 DNA: TGTGCCAGCAGTTTTCTAGCCAGGGATACGCAGTATTTT.

This clone was seen once. The chain employs TRBV27 and TRBJ2-1; 8 bases are shared with TRBD2. Germline values: CDR1 MNHEY, CDR2 SMNVEV (reference sequence). The CDR3 extends over 16 amino acids. Germline trimming cut 2 bases from V and 7 bases from J; bases unmatched to any gene: 10. In DNA, the CDR3 is TGTGCCAGCAGTTTAAGGGCGGGGGGTTGGGGGAATGAGCAGTTCTTC. This sequence encodes CASSLRAGGWGNEQFF.